Listed below are T cell receptor beta chains from one sample, sequenced in a study of T cell repertoires in aging, cancer and after chemotherapy. TCRdb re-called the multiplex PCR reads with MiXCR, one entry per CDR3 protein. The data show about 4,500 distinct CDR3 sequences, around 26% seen once. The sample taken for sequencing was blood. The receptors originated from a human donor with a blood cancer. Each CDR3 is given with its conserved first and last residue. Fields, in order: CDR3 protein, CDR3 DNA, clone size, J gene, CDR3 length, V gene, D gene. The D gene is left open where the match is weak. Some rows mark clone size as missing; the rest say once, few, many or name a class of expanded clone.

CARSPWVGVGLQETQYF,TGTGCCAGAAGCCCCTGGGTTGGCGTGGGGCTCCAAGAGACCCAGTACTTC,few,TRBJ2-5,17,TRBV5-4,NA
CAWSVWGVEQFF,TGTGCCTGGAGTGTATGGGGGGTTGAGCAGTTCTTC,medium-sized,TRBJ2-1,12,TRBV30,NA
CASSTPPGRAGHNEQFF,TGTGCCAGTAGTACCCCGCCGGGCAGGGCGGGACACAATGAGCAGTTCTTC,few,TRBJ2-1,17,TRBV19,NA
CASSYAAGYSNTEAFF,TGTGCCAGCAGTTACGCGGCAGGGTACTCGAACACTGAAGCTTTCTTT,NA,TRBJ1-1,16,TRBV6-5,NA
CASSLTSGSGELFF,TGTGCCAGCAGCTTGACCAGCGGGAGTGGGGAGCTGTTTTTT,few,TRBJ2-2,14,TRBV12-3/TRBV12-4,TRBD2
CASSSPGGSAVSTDTQYF,TGTGCCAGCAGCTCCCCGGGGGGAAGCGCCGTTAGCACAGATACGCAGTATTTT,NA,TRBJ2-3,18,TRBV11-2,TRBD2
CASSAPDRNSYEQYF,TGTGCCAGCAGTGCTCCCGACAGGAATTCCTACGAGCAGTACTTC,NA,TRBJ2-7,15,TRBV6-2/TRBV6-3,NA
CASILTAGADTQYF,TGCGCCAGCATATTGACGGCGGGGGCAGATACGCAGTATTTT,few,TRBJ2-3,14,TRBV5-1,TRBD2
CATSDRRVRGQPQHF,TGTGCCACCAGCGACCGCAGGGTGAGGGGGCAGCCCCAGCATTTT,few,TRBJ1-5,15,TRBV15,NA
CASSYRGEGDTQYF,TGTGCCAGCAGTTACCGGGGGGAGGGAGATACGCAGTATTTT,few,TRBJ2-3,14,TRBV6-5,TRBD2
CASSIEQGNSYEQYF,TGTGCCAGTAGTATAGAACAGGGAAACTCCTACGAGCAGTACTTC,few,TRBJ2-7,15,TRBV19,NA
CAWGSASVGEQYF,TGTGCCTGGGGCAGCGCTTCCGTGGGAGAGCAGTACTTC,medium-sized,TRBJ2-7,13,TRBV30,NA
CASSFRTAQETQYF,TGTGCCAGTAGTTTCCGGACAGCTCAAGAGACCCAGTACTTC,NA,TRBJ2-5,14,TRBV19,NA
CASGHREGETQYF,TGTGCCAGTGGCCACAGGGAGGGAGAGACCCAGTACTTC,few,TRBJ2-5,13,TRBV19,NA
CASSRHGSPETQYF,TGTGCCAGTAGCCGCCACGGCTCCCCAGAGACCCAGTACTTC,medium-sized,TRBJ2-5,14,TRBV19,NA
CASSVGQVDGYTF,TGTGCCAGCAGTGTTGGACAGGTCGATGGCTACACCTTC,NA,TRBJ1-2,13,TRBV6-1,TRBD1
CASSLDGAGTGELFF,TGTGCCAGCAGCTTGGATGGGGCCGGCACCGGGGAGCTGTTTTTT,NA,TRBJ2-2,15,TRBV5-5,NA